The 17 T cell receptor beta chains presented below share a single source sample, sequenced in a study of CD8 T cells in Susac syndrome. RNA amounts of roughly 0.45 to 1 ug underwent reverse transcription with random hexamers. Via MiXCR, TCRdb re-called the immunoSEQ multiplex PCR reads, giving one row per CDR3 protein. Here the sample spans about 150,000 distinct CDR3 sequences, about 94% being singletons. The sequenced sample was CD8+ T cells from PBMCs. These receptors were obtained from a human donor with multiple sclerosis.

The CDR3, as DNA: TGTGCCAGCAGTCCAGGGGTCGGTCCCTATGGCTACACCTTC. Residues: CASSPGVGPYGYTF. The V and J genes are TRBV27 and TRBJ1-2, with a possible D match to TRBD1 (6 bases). The CDR3 is 14 residues long. The germline V gene has CDR1 MNHEY and CDR2 SMNVEV (reference sequence). V was trimmed by 5 bases and J by 4 bases, leaving 14 bases between them.

V and J are TRBV20-1 and TRBJ2-3; D remains ambiguous. The germline V gene has CDR1 DFQATT and CDR2 SNEGSKA (reference sequence). This CDR3 has 16 amino acids. Deletions cut 3 bases from V and 0 bases from J, with 16 bases between. CDR3 bases: TGCAGTGCTAGTCCCCAGGAAACTATAAGCACAGATACGCAGTATTTT. Protein: CSASPQETISTDTQYF.

The chain couples TRBV2 to TRBJ2-2, with a weak D call TRBD2 (5 bases). With 8 bases removed from V and 5 bases from J, the gap between germline ends came to 18 bases. The CDR3 totals 15 residues. Germline values: CDR1 SNHLY, CDR2 FYNNEI. The CDR3 spells CASEVSRGLTGELFF. CDR3 sequence (DNA): TGTGCCAGCGAGGTCTCACGGGGTTTGACCGGGGAGCTGTTTTTT.

In this sample, this clonotype turned up once. The chain recombines TRBV7-8 with TRBJ1-5, with TRBD1 as a possible D gene (6 bases). Trimming cost V 5 bases and J 3 bases, with 11 bases left between them. The CDR3 runs 14 residues. Germline lookup yields CDR1 SGHVS and CDR2 FQNEAQ. Here the CDR3 reads CASSPDSPNQPQHF. CDR3 coding DNA: TGTGCCAGCAGCCCGGACAGTCCCAATCAGCCCCAGCATTTT.

V and J are TRBV20-1 and TRBJ1-6, with 8 bases matching TRBD1. The V and J ends lost 0 bases and 12 bases, in that order; junction bases with no gene match: 13. The germline V gene encodes CDR1 DFQATT and CDR2 SNEGSKA (reference sequence). The CDR3 covers 16 residues. The chain's CDR3 is CSARETPLTGGLPLHF. The CDR3 DNA reads TGCAGTGCTAGAGAGACTCCCCTTACAGGGGGGTTACCCCTCCACTTT.

The genes are TRBV30 and TRBJ2-4, with D tentatively TRBD1 or TRBD2 (5 bases each). This CDR3 spans 14 amino acids. Germline loops: CDR1 GTSNPN, CDR2 SVGIG (reference sequence). The V and J ends lost 0 bases and 7 bases respectively, with 13 bases between them. The CDR3 nucleotides read TGTGCCTGGAGTGTTGGGGCCGGGATGAACATTCAGTACTTC. Translating gives CAWSVGAGMNIQYF.

CDR3 nucleotides: TGTGCCTCACAGATAGACGGGAGACAGGAGCTATATGGCTACACCTTC. Amino acid sequence: CASQIDGRQELYGYTF. The chain carries TRBV7-9 and TRBJ1-2, with D tentatively TRBD1 (6 bases). The V gene's germline CDR1 is SEHNR and CDR2 FQNEAQ (reference sequence). This CDR3 has 16 residues. V was cut by 11 bases and J by 5 bases, with 27 bases left in between.

The chain has TRBV6-6 and TRBJ2-5, with no clear D. This CDR3 has 12 residues. Trimming left V 0 bases short and J 4 bases short, with 3 bases between. In germline, CDR1 is MNHNY, CDR2 SVGAGI (reference sequence). CDR3 sequence: CASSYSRETQYF. In nucleotides, the CDR3 is TGTGCCAGCAGTTACTCGAGAGAGACCCAGTACTTC.

The V call is TRBV7-9, the J call TRBJ2-3, with TRBD1 matching over 7 bases. V was pared by 4 bases and J by 2 bases, with 6 bases of the junction left unmatched. Looked up from germline, CDR1 is SEHNR and CDR2 is FQNEAQ (reference sequence). The CDR3 length is 15 residues. CDR3 coding DNA: TGTGCCAGCAGCTCTAACAGGGGTGACACAGATACGCAGTATTTT. Translating it yields CASSSNRGDTDTQYF.

J is TRBJ2-5 and V is TRBV12-3 or TRBV12-4, with no clear D. The V and J ends lost 3 bases and 1 base respectively, with 6 bases between them. The CDR3 is 13 residues long. DNA of the CDR3: TGTGCCAGCAGTTTTGGTGGCCAAGAGACCCAGTACTTC. Translated, it gives CASSFGGQETQYF.

The rearrangement uses TRBV23-1 and TRBJ2-7; possible D gene TRBD1, 6 bases. TRBV23-1 is assigned to the ORF class and has an uncertain function. The CDR3 is made up of 16 amino acids. The germline V and J ends were trimmed by 4 bases and 2 bases, with 18 bases remaining between them. CDR3 in DNA: TGCGCCAGCAGTCGGTTAACCCGGGACATCACCTACGAGCAGTACTTC. Protein product: CASSRLTRDITYEQYF.

The V call is TRBV30, the J call TRBJ1-5; D is unclear. V lost 0 bases, J lost 4 bases, and 10 bases lay in between. CDR1 is GTSNPN, CDR2 SVGIG, per germline (reference sequence). This CDR3 has 14 amino acids. This chain's CDR3 is CAWSVEGYNQPQHF. In DNA form, the CDR3 reads TGTGCCTGGAGTGTTGAAGGGTATAATCAGCCCCAGCATTTT.

The chain has TRBV2 and TRBJ1-2; D perhaps matches TRBD1 (5 bases). The CDR3 has 10 residues. Between the trimmed V and J ends, which lost 4 bases and 8 bases, there was a span of 5 bases. Germline assignment: CDR1 SNHLY and CDR2 FYNNEI. The CDR3 is CASSGQGYTF. The CDR3 nucleotides read TGTGCCAGCAGTGGACAGGGCTACACCTTC.

The chain uses TRBV5-1 and TRBJ2-2, with D unresolved. Germline values: CDR1 SGHRS, CDR2 YFSETQ. The CDR3 totals 13 residues. Deletions cut 4 bases from V and 7 bases from J, with 11 bases between. The CDR3 region is CASSATFIGELFF. The CDR3 DNA is TGCGCCAGCAGCGCGACCTTTATCGGGGAGCTGTTTTTT.

This clonotype was recorded once. CDR3 sequence (DNA): TGCAGCGTCTGGGGACAGGGGAGAGAGACCCAGTACTTC. It translates to CSVWGQGRETQYF. This rearrangement joins TRBV29-1 to TRBJ2-5; 10 bases are shared with TRBD1. This CDR3 is 13 amino acids long. CDR1 and CDR2 (germline): SQVTM, ANQGSEA. V was pared by 6 bases and J by 4 bases, with 5 bases of the junction left unmatched. Using reference TRBV29-1 and TRBJ2-5 for the parts outside the CDR3, the full variable domain is SAVISQKPSRDICQRGTSLTIQCQVDSQVTMMFWYRQQPGQSLTLIATANQGSEATYESGFVIDKFPISRPNLTFSTLTVSNMSPEDSSIYLCSVWGQGRETQYFGPGTRLLVL.

This clonotype was found once. The chain couples TRBV28 to TRBJ1-5; no definite D call. The CDR3 has 14 amino acids. Germline CDR1 is MDHEN and CDR2 is SYDVKM. Trimming shortened V by 6 bases and J by 1 base, and 10 bases separated the two germline ends. The CDR3 sequence is CASRPFLSNQPQHF. The CDR3 nucleotides are TGTGCCAGCAGACCCTTCCTCAGCAATCAGCCCCAGCATTTT.

This sequence joins TRBV19 and TRBJ2-3, with D perhaps given as TRBD1 or TRBD2 (5 bases each). V was cut by 5 bases and J by 4 bases, with 16 bases left in between. CDR1 is LNHDA, CDR2 SQIVND, per germline (reference sequence). The length of the CDR3 is 15 residues. CDR3 bases: TGTGCCAGTAGTGACTGGGGGAAAGGATCAGATACGCAGTATTTT. This gives the protein CASSDWGKGSDTQYF.